The next 3 T cell receptor beta chains were all read from a single sample in a study of CD8+ T cells in alopecia areata (dated by TCRdb to the late 2010s). Receptor amplification or capture employed the immunoSEQ multiplex PCR assay. To provide template for TCR sequencing, every sample had RNA extracted and reverse transcribed into cDNA. In TCRdb, the immuneACCESS table is reduced to in-frame sequences with V and J assigned. These tables do not hold every clone; where another copy was compared, an unresolved V gene accounts for under half, and the others remain unexplained. Recorded for this sample are about 140,000 clones; around 83% of them occurred a single time. Of the sample, roughly an eighth is held by the ten largest clones. The time point label of this sample denotes: more than 3 weeks on oral tofacitinib. The sample's treatment or condition label, decoded: oral pan-JAK inhibitor, 5-10 mg twice daily.

The starting material was CD8+ T cells sorted from blood, obtained at week 4, from a patient treated with tofacitinib. Receptors originate from a human donor with alopecia areata.

The chain combines TRBV6-5 with TRBJ2-5; D gene ambiguous. The J call is in doubt because the DNA end fits TRBJ2-7 better. CDR3 size: 14 residues. CDR1 is MNHEY and CDR2 is SVGAGI in the germline V gene. The CDR3 spells CASSYSKARHEQYF. DNA for the CDR3: TGTGCCAGCAGTTACTCCAAGGCTCGTCACGAGCAGTACTTC.

V usage is TRBV5-4 and J usage is TRBJ1-2; no definite D call. The ends were cut back, 5 bases at V and 4 bases at J, with 9 bases in the middle. The CDR3 is 12 residues long. Germline assignment: CDR1 SGHNT and CDR2 YYREEE (reference sequence). CDR3: CASSDGSYGYTF. CDR3 bases: TGTGCCAGCAGTGACGGCTCCTATGGCTACACCTTC.

V is TRBV7-9 and J is TRBJ2-5; 10 positions agree with TRBD1. Germline CDR1 SEHNR, CDR2 FQNEAQ (reference sequence). CDR3 length: 15 amino acids. The V gene end was trimmed by 5 bases and the J gene end by 7 bases; junction bases not matched to a gene: 10. For the CDR3, the DNA is TGTGCCAGCAGCAATTGGACAGGGGGGATCGGGACCCAGTACTTC. Residues: CASSNWTGGIGTQYF.